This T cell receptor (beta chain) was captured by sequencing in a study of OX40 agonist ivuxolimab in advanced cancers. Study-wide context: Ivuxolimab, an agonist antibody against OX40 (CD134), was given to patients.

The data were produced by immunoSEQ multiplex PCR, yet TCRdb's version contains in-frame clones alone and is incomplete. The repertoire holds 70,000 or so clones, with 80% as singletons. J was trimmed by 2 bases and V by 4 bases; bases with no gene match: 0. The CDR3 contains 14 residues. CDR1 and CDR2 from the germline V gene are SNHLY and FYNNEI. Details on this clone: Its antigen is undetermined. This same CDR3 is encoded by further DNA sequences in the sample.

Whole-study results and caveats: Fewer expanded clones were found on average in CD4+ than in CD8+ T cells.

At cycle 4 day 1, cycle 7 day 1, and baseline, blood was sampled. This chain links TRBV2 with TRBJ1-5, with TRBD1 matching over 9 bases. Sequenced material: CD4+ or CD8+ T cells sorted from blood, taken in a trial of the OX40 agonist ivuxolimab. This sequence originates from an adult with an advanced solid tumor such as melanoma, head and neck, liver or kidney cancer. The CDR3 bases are TGTGCCAGCAGTGGGACAGGGGGCAATCAGCCCCAGCATTTT. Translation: CASSGTGGNQPQHF.